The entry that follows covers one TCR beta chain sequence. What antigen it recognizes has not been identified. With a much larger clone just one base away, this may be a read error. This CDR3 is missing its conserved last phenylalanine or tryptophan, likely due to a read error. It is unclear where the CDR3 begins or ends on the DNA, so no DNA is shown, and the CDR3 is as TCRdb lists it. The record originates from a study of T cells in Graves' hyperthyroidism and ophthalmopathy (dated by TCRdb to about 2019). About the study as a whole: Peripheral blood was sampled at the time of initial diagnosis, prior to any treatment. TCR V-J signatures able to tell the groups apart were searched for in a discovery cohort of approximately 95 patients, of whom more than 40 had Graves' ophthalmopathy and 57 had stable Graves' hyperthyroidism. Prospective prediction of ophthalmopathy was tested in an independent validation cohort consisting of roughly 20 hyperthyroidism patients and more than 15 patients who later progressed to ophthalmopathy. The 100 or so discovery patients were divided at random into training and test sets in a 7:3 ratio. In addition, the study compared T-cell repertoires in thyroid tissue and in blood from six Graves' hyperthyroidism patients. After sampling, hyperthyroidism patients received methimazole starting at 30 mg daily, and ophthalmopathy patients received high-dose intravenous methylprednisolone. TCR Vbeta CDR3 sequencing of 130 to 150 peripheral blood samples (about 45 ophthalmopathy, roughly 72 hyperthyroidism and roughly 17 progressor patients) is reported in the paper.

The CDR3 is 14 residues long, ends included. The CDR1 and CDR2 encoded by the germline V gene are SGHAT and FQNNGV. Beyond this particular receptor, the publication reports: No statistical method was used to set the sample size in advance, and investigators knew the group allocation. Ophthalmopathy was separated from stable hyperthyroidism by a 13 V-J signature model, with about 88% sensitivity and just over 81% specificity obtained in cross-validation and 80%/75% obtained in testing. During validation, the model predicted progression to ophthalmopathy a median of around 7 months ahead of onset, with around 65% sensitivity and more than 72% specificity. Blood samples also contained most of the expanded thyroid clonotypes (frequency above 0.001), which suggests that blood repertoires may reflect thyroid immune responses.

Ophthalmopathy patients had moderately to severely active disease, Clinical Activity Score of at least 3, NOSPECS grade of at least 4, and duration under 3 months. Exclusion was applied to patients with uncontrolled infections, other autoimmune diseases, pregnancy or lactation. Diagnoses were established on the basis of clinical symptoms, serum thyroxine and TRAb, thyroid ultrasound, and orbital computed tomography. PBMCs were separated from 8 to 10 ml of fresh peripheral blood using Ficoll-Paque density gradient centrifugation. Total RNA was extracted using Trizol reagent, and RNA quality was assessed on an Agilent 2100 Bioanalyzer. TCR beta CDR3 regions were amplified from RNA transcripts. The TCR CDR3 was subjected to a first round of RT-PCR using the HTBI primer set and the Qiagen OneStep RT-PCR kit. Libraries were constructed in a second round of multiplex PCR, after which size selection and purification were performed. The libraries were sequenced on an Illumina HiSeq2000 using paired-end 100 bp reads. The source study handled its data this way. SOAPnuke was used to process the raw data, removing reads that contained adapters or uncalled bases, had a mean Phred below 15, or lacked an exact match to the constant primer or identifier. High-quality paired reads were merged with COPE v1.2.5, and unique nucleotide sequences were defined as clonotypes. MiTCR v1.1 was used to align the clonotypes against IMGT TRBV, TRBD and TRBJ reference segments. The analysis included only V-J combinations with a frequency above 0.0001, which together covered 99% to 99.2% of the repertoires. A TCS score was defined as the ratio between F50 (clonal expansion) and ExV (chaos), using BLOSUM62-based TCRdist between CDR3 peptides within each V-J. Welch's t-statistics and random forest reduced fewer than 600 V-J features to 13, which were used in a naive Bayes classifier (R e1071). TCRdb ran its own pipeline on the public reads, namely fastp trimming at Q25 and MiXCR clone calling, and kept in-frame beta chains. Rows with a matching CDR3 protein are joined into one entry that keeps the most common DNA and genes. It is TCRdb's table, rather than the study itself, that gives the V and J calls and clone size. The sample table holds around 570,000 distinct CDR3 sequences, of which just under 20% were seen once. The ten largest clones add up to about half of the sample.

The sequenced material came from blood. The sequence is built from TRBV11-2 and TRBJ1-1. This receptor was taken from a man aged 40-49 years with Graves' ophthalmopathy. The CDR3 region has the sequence CASSLDRLNTETFL.